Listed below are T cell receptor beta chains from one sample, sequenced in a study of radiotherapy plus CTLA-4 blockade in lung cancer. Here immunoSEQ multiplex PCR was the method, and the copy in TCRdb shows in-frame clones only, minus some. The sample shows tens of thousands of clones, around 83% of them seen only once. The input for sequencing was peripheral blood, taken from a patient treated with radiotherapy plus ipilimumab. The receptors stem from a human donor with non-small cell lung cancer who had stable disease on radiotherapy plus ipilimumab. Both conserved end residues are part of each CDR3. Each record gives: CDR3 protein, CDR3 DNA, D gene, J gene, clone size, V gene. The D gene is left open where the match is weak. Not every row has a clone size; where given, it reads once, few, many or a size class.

CDR3 protein: CASSGGLAAETQYF; CDR3 DNA: TGTGCCAGCAGTGGGGGACTAGCGGCGGAGACCCAGTACTTC; D gene: TRBD2; J gene: TRBJ2-5; clone size: -; V gene: TRBV2
CDR3 protein: CASSSDRAQPQHF; CDR3 DNA: TGTGCCAGCAGCTCGGACAGGGCCCAGCCCCAGCATTTT; D gene: TRBD1; J gene: TRBJ1-5; clone size: -; V gene: TRBV2
CDR3 protein: CASSQPPHDTGELFF; CDR3 DNA: TGTGCCAGCAGCCAACCCCCCCACGATACCGGGGAGCTGTTTTTT; D gene: -; J gene: TRBJ2-2; clone size: -; V gene: TRBV7-9
CDR3 protein: CASRLIRTSGGGDTQYF; CDR3 DNA: TGTGCCAGCAGACTCATTCGGACTAGCGGGGGTGGAGATACGCAGTATTTT; D gene: TRBD2; J gene: TRBJ2-3; clone size: once; V gene: TRBV2
CDR3 protein: CASSLDGAQYF; CDR3 DNA: TGCGCCAGCAGCTTGGATGGGGCCCAGTACTTC; D gene: -; J gene: TRBJ2-5; clone size: -; V gene: TRBV5-1
CDR3 protein: CASSTRTSGGRADTQYF; CDR3 DNA: TGCGCCAGCAGCACCCGGACTAGCGGGGGAAGGGCAGATACGCAGTATTTT; D gene: TRBD2; J gene: TRBJ2-3; clone size: -; V gene: TRBV5-1
CDR3 protein: CASSLRGTEQNNEQFF; CDR3 DNA: TGTGCCAGCAGTTTACGGGGGACAGAGCAAAACAATGAGCAGTTCTTC; D gene: -; J gene: TRBJ2-1; clone size: -; V gene: TRBV28
CDR3 protein: CASSSGGYSNQPQHF; CDR3 DNA: TGTGCCAGCAGTTCGGGTGGGTATAGCAATCAGCCCCAGCATTTT; D gene: -; J gene: TRBJ1-5; clone size: -; V gene: TRBV6-5
CDR3 protein: CSAHRDYEQYF; CDR3 DNA: TGCAGTGCCCACAGGGATTACGAGCAGTACTTC; D gene: -; J gene: TRBJ2-7; clone size: -; V gene: TRBV20-1
CDR3 protein: CASSLDGSGGTDTQYF; CDR3 DNA: TGTGCCAGCAGCTTGGATGGAAGCGGGGGCACAGATACGCAGTATTTT; D gene: TRBD2; J gene: TRBJ2-3; clone size: -; V gene: TRBV5-4
CDR3 protein: CASSFTTNEKLFF; CDR3 DNA: TGTGCCAGCAGCTTCACGACTAATGAAAAACTGTTTTTT; D gene: -; J gene: TRBJ1-4; clone size: few; V gene: TRBV7-6
CDR3 protein: CASSLEDPGAKNIQYF; CDR3 DNA: TGTGCCAGCAGCTTAGAAGATCCAGGGGCCAAAAACATTCAGTACTTC; D gene: -; J gene: TRBJ2-4; clone size: -; V gene: TRBV5-4
CDR3 protein: CASSVPAGGSTDTQYF; CDR3 DNA: TGTGCCAGCAGTGTACCAGCGGGGGGTAGCACAGATACGCAGTATTTT; D gene: TRBD2; J gene: TRBJ2-3; clone size: -; V gene: TRBV2
CDR3 protein: CASRRGDVPGELFF; CDR3 DNA: TGTGCCAGCAGACGCGGGGACGTCCCCGGGGAGCTGTTTTTT; D gene: -; J gene: TRBJ2-2; clone size: -; V gene: TRBV28
CDR3 protein: CASSDNKMDNSYEQYF; CDR3 DNA: TGTGCCAGCTCAGACAATAAAATGGACAATTCCTACGAGCAGTACTTC; D gene: -; J gene: TRBJ2-7; clone size: -; V gene: TRBV18
CDR3 protein: CASRPLGLAGAYEQYF; CDR3 DNA: TGTGCCAGCAGACCCTTAGGACTAGCGGGGGCATACGAGCAGTACTTC; D gene: TRBD2; J gene: TRBJ2-7; clone size: -; V gene: TRBV28
CDR3 protein: CASSFGETQYF; CDR3 DNA: TGTGCCAGCAGCTTTGGAGAGACCCAGTACTTC; D gene: -; J gene: TRBJ2-5; clone size: -; V gene: TRBV7-9
CDR3 protein: CASSLQGNTIYF; CDR3 DNA: TGTGCCAGCAGCTTACAGGGAAACACCATATATTTT; D gene: -; J gene: TRBJ1-3; clone size: few; V gene: TRBV7-9
CDR3 protein: CASSLVGSGELFF; CDR3 DNA: TGTGCCAGCAGCTTAGTGGGATCCGGGGAGCTGTTTTTT; D gene: -; J gene: TRBJ2-2; clone size: -; V gene: TRBV11-1
CDR3 protein: CALPAATGNTIYF; CDR3 DNA: TGTGCCTTACCCGCCGCTACTGGAAACACCATATATTTT; D gene: -; J gene: TRBJ1-3; clone size: -; V gene: TRBV30
CDR3 protein: CASSAGDASALGELFF; CDR3 DNA: TGCGCCAGCAGCGCGGGGGACGCCAGCGCCCTCGGGGAGCTGTTTTTT; D gene: TRBD2; J gene: TRBJ2-2; clone size: few; V gene: TRBV5-1
CDR3 protein: CASSPPSGQLSGGELFF; CDR3 DNA: TGTGCCAGCTCACCACCGTCGGGACAGTTATCTGGCGGGGAGCTGTTTTTT; D gene: TRBD1; J gene: TRBJ2-2; clone size: -; V gene: TRBV18
CDR3 protein: CASSIGPNGETQYF; CDR3 DNA: TGTGCCAGTAGTATAGGACCAAACGGGGAGACCCAGTACTTC; D gene: -; J gene: TRBJ2-5; clone size: few; V gene: TRBV19
CDR3 protein: CASSLLGRAAGGYF; CDR3 DNA: TGTGCCAGCAGCTTGCTTGGTAGGGCGGCAGGCGGGTATTTT; D gene: -; J gene: TRBJ2-3; clone size: -; V gene: TRBV5-6
CDR3 protein: CASSVQYEQYF; CDR3 DNA: TGCGCCAGCAGTGTTCAGTACGAGCAGTACTTC; D gene: -; J gene: TRBJ2-7; clone size: -; V gene: TRBV10-2
CDR3 protein: CASSQVSGDLTGELFF; CDR3 DNA: TGCGCCAGCAGCCAAGTTTCCGGGGACCTCACCGGGGAGCTGTTTTTT; D gene: -; J gene: TRBJ2-2; clone size: once; V gene: TRBV4-1
CDR3 protein: CASSWAGANQPQHF; CDR3 DNA: TGTGCCAGCAGCTGGGCAGGGGCCAATCAGCCCCAGCATTTT; D gene: -; J gene: TRBJ1-5; clone size: -; V gene: TRBV7-9
CDR3 protein: CASITGQGVGNTIYF; CDR3 DNA: TGTGCCAGCATAACGGGACAGGGTGTTGGAAACACCATATATTTT; D gene: TRBD1; J gene: TRBJ1-3; clone size: -; V gene: TRBV7-9
CDR3 protein: CASRPGQGSSPLHF; CDR3 DNA: TGCGCCAGCAGACCGGGACAGGGTAGTTCACCCCTCCACTTT; D gene: TRBD1; J gene: TRBJ1-6; clone size: -; V gene: TRBV5-1
CDR3 protein: CASSSPQGKAEKLFF; CDR3 DNA: TGTGCCAGCAGTTCCCCTCAAGGGAAGGCTGAAAAACTGTTTTTT; D gene: -; J gene: TRBJ1-4; clone size: -; V gene: TRBV28
CDR3 protein: CASSLQQQAFF; CDR3 DNA: TGTGCCAGCAGCTTACAACAGCAAGCTTTCTTT; D gene: -; J gene: TRBJ1-1; clone size: -; V gene: TRBV11-1
CDR3 protein: CASLPSSLYRGYGYTF; CDR3 DNA: TGTGCCAGCTTGCCTTCCAGTCTCTACAGAGGCTATGGCTACACCTTC; D gene: -; J gene: TRBJ1-2; clone size: once; V gene: TRBV27
CDR3 protein: CASSNTGGGGTQYF; CDR3 DNA: TGTGCCAGCAGCAATACTGGGGGAGGAGGGACCCAGTACTTC; D gene: -; J gene: TRBJ2-5; clone size: -; V gene: TRBV7-9
CDR3 protein: CASSEFRDYEQYF; CDR3 DNA: TGTGCCAGCAGTGAATTCAGGGATTACGAGCAGTACTTC; D gene: -; J gene: TRBJ2-7; clone size: -; V gene: TRBV6-1
CDR3 protein: CASSVELAGVDTQYF; CDR3 DNA: TGTGCCAGCAGCGTAGAGCTAGCGGGTGTAGATACGCAGTATTTT; D gene: TRBD2; J gene: TRBJ2-3; clone size: -; V gene: TRBV9
CDR3 protein: CASSRQGSADNEQFF; CDR3 DNA: TGCGCCAGCAGTCGACAGGGTTCAGCGGACAATGAGCAGTTCTTC; D gene: TRBD1; J gene: TRBJ2-1; clone size: once; V gene: TRBV5-1
CDR3 protein: CASSLVGGYGYTF; CDR3 DNA: TGTGCCAGCAGTTTAGTGGGGGGCTATGGCTACACCTTC; D gene: -; J gene: TRBJ1-2; clone size: -; V gene: TRBV28
CDR3 protein: CASTDISYGYTF; CDR3 DNA: TGTGCCAGCACCGACATTTCTTATGGCTACACCTTC; D gene: -; J gene: TRBJ1-2; clone size: few; V gene: TRBV25-1
CDR3 protein: CASNGQSSYEQYF; CDR3 DNA: TGTGCCAGCAACGGACAGAGCTCCTACGAGCAGTACTTC; D gene: -; J gene: TRBJ2-7; clone size: -; V gene: TRBV6-6
CDR3 protein: CASSLDEGRFITGELFF; CDR3 DNA: TGTGCCAGCAGCTTAGATGAGGGGAGGTTTATCACCGGGGAGCTGTTTTTT; D gene: -; J gene: TRBJ2-2; clone size: -; V gene: TRBV11-3